What follows is one T cell receptor (beta chain) and its context. Its antigen remains unknown. The data were taken from a study of cytomegalovirus exposure and HLA in healthy donors. General observations from the study: An analysis was carried out later, and it reportedly showed fewer N-insertions in an Asian-associated ancestry cluster than the approximately 700-donor mean. Researchers reported in a later analysis that a missense DCLRE1C variant was tied to TCR beta V- and J-gene trimming.

PCR involved 60 Vbeta and 13 Jbeta primers. Repertoires were generated with immunoSEQ multiplex PCR, while TCRdb's copy carries only in-frame clones and drops some. The table records 150,000 to 200,000 clones, roughly 80% of them present only once. Healthy bone marrow donors supplied every sample. The specimen sequenced was PBMCs. The clonotype comes from a male donor in good health and CMV-seronegative.

CDR3 amino acids: CASSDGQGSYEQYF. Written as DNA, the CDR3 is TGTGCCAGCAGTGACGGACAGGGTTCCTACGAGCAGTACTTC. The V gene is TRBV25-1, the J gene TRBJ2-7; 8 nucleotides match TRBD1. The CDR3 contains 14 residues. The germline CDR1 and CDR2 sequences are MGHDK and SYGVNS. Trimming removed 3 bases from V and 1 base from J; junction bases left unmatched: 2.